This T cell receptor beta chain originates from a study of T cell responses to AZD1222 COVID-19 vaccine. Study-level findings and limits: The study found vaccine-associated CD4 TCRs spanning spike, dominant at 160-218 and 743-854. Researchers took repertoire samples only after the peak T cell response had come.

Profiled with immunoSEQ multiplex PCR; TCRdb holds only in-frame clones, not every one. The table includes 150,000 to 200,000 clones, 70% to 90% detected once. Germline loops: CDR1 ENHRY, CDR2 SYGVKD. V gave up 5 bases and J gave up 2 bases; unmatched junction bases: 9. The CDR3 has 17 residues. The sample holds one count of this clone. Its antigen is not known. The V and J genes are TRBV10-3 and TRBJ2-3; TRBD2 matches 11 bases. The source of this sequence is an adult who received the MenACWY meningococcal vaccine as a control. The sample in question was peripheral blood, obtained 28 days after the second dose of the MenACWY control vaccine. The CDR3: CAISNPRLAGYTDTQYF. The CDR3 DNA reads as TGTGCCATCAGTAATCCCCGACTAGCGGGATACACAGATACGCAGTATTTT.